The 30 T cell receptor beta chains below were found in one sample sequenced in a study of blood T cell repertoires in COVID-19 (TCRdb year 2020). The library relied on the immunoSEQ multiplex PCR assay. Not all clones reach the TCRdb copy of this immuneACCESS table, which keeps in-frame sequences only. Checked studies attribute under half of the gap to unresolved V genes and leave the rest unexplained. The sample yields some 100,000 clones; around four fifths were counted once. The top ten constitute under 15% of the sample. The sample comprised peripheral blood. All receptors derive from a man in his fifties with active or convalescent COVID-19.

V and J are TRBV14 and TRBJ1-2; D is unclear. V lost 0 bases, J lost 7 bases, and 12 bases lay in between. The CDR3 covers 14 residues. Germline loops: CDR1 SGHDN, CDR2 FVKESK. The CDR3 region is CASSQDGVLSGYTF. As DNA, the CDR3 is TGTGCCAGCAGCCAAGATGGAGTCTTGAGTGGCTACACCTTC.

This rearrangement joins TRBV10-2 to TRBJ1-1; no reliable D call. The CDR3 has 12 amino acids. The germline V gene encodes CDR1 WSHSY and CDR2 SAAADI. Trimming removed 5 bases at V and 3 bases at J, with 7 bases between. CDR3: CASSLVDTEAFF. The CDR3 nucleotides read TGCGCCAGCAGTTTGGTAGACACTGAAGCTTTCTTT.

CDR3 coding DNA: TGTGCCAGCGGGCCGCCAGATGGCTACACCTTC. Its translation: CASGPPDGYTF. V and J are TRBV6-6 and TRBJ1-2; no reliable D call. CDR3 length: 11 amino acids. V lost 8 bases and J lost 6, with 10 bases in between. The V gene's germline CDR1 is MNHNY and CDR2 SVGAGI (reference sequence).

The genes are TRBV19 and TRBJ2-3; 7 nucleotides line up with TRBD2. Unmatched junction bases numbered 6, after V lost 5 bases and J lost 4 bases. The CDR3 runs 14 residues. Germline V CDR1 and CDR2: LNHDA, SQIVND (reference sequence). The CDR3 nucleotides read TGTGCCAGTAGTCCACGACTAGCCGCAGATACGCAGTATTTT. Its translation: CASSPRLAADTQYF.

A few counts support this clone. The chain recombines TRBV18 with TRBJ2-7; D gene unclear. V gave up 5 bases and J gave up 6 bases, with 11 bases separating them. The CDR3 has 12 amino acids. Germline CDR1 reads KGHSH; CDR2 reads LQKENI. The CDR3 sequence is CASSSTPGEQYF. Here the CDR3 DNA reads TGTGCCAGCTCATCAACGCCGGGCGAGCAGTACTTC.

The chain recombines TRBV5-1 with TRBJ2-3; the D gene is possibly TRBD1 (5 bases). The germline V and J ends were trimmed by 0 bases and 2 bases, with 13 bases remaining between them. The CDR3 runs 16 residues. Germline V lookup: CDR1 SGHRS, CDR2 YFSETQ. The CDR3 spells CASSLDPGASTDTQYF. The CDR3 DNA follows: TGCGCCAGCAGCTTGGATCCTGGGGCCTCCACAGATACGCAGTATTTT.

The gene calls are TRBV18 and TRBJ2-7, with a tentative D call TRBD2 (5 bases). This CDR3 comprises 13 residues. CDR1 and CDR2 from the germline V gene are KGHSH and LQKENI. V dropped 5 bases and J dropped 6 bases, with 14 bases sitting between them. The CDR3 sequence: CASSTGPLGEQYF. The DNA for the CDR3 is TGTGCCAGCTCAACGGGTCCACTAGGCGAGCAGTACTTC. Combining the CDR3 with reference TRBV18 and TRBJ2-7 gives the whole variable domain NAGVMQNPRHLVRRRGQEARLRCSPMKGHSHVYWYRQLPEEGLKFMVYLQKENIIDESGMPKERFSAEFPKEGPSILRIQQVVRGDSAAYFCASSTGPLGEQYFGPGTRLTVT.

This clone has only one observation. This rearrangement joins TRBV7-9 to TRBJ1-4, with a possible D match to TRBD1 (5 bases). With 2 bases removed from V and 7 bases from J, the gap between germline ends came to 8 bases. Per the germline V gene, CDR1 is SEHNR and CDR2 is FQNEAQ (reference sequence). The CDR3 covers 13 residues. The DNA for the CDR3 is TGTGCCAGCAGCTTACAGCAGGGTGAAAAACTGTTTTTT. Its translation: CASSLQQGEKLFF.

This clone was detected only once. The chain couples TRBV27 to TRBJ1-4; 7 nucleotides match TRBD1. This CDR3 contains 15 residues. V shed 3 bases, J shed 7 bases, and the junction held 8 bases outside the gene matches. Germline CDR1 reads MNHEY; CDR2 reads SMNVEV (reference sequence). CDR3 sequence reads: CASSFSGTVPEKLFF. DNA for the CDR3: TGTGCCAGCAGTTTCTCCGGGACAGTTCCTGAAAAACTGTTTTTT.

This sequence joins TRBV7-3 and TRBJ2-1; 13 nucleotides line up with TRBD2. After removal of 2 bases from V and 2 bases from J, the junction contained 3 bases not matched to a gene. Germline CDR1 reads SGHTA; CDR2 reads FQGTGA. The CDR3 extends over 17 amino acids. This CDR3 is CASSLVGTSGTYNEQFF. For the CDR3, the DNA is TGTGCCAGCAGCTTAGTAGGGACTAGCGGGACCTACAATGAGCAGTTCTTC. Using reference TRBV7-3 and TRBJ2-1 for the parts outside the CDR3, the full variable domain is GAGVSQTPSNKVTEKGKYVELRCDPISGHTALYWYRQSLGQGPEFLIYFQGTGAADDSGLPNDRFFAVRPEGSVSTLKIQRTERGDSAVYLCASSLVGTSGTYNEQFFGPGTRLTVL.

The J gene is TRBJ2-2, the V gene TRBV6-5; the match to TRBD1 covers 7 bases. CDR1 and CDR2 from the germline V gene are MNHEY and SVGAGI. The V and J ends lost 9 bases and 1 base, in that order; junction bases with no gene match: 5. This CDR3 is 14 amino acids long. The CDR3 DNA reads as TGTGCCAGTAGAACAGGGGAGAACACCGGGGAGCTGTTTTTT. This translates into CASRTGENTGELFF.

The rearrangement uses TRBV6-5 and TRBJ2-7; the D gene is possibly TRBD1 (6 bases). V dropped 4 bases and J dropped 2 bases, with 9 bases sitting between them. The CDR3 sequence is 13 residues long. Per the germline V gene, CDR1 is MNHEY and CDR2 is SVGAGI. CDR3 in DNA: TGTGCCAGCAGTTCAACAGGGCCCTACGAGCAGTACTTC. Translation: CASSSTGPYEQYF.

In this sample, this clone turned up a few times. The CDR3 sequence is CSVEDGLAVSDTQYF. For the CDR3, the DNA is TGCAGCGTTGAAGACGGTCTAGCTGTCTCAGATACGCAGTATTTT. The chain combines TRBV29-1 with TRBJ2-3; a weak D match, TRBD2 (5 bases). The CDR3 length is 15 residues. Per the germline V gene, CDR1 is SQVTM and CDR2 is ANQGSEA. Trimming took off 0 bases at V and 4 bases at J, with 14 bases between the two ends.

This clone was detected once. The CDR3, as DNA: TGCGCCAGCAGCTCCATACCGAACAGGGTCGGCTACACCTTC. Its translation is CASSSIPNRVGYTF. The gene calls are TRBV5-1 and TRBJ1-2, with TRBD1 as a possible D gene (6 bases). The V and J ends lost 3 bases and 8 bases respectively, with 17 bases between them. Germline V CDR1 and CDR2: SGHRS, YFSETQ. The CDR3 is 14 amino acids.

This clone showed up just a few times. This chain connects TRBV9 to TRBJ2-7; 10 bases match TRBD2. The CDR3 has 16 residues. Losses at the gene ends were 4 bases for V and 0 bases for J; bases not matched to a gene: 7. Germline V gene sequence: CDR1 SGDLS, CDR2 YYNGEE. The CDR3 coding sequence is TGTGCCAGCAGCAGGCTCGGACTAGCGGACTCCTACGAGCAGTACTTC. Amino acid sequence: CASSRLGLADSYEQYF.

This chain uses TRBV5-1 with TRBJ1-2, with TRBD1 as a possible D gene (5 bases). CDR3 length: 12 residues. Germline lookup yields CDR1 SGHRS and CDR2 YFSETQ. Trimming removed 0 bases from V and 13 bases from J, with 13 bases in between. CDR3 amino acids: CASSLVQGESTF. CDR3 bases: TGCGCCAGCAGCTTGGTCCAGGGCGAGTCCACCTTC. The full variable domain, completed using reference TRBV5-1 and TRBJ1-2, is KAGVTQTPRYLIKTRGQQVTLSCSPISGHRSVSWYQQTPGQGLQFLFEYFSETQRNKGNFPGRFSGRQFSNSRSEMNVSTLELGDSALYLCASSLVQGESTFGSGTRLTVV.

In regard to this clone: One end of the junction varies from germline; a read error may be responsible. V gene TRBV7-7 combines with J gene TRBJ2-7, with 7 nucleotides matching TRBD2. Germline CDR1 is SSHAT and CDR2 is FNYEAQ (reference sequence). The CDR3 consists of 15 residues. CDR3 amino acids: CASSLDLAGASEQYF. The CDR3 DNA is TGTGCTAGCAGCTTAGATCTGGCGGGAGCGAGCGAGCAGTACTTC.

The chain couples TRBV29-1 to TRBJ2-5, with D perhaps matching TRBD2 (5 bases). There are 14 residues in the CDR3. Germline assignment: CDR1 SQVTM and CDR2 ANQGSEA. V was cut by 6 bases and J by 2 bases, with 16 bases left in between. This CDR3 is CSVRPLERQETQYF. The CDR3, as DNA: TGCAGCGTCCGACCGCTGGAGCGGCAAGAGACCCAGTACTTC.

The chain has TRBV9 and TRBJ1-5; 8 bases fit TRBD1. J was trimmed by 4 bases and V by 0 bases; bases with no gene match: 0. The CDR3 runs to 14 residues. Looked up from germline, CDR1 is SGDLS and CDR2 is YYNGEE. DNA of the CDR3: TGTGCCAGCAGCGTAGGGACAGGGAATCAGCCCCAGCATTTT. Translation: CASSVGTGNQPQHF.

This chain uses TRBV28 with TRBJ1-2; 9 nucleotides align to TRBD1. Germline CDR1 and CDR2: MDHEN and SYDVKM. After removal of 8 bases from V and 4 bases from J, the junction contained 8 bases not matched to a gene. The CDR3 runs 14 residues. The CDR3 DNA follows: TGTGCCAGCTGGGGACAGGGCCCTTTCTATGGCTACACCTTC. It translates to CASWGQGPFYGYTF.

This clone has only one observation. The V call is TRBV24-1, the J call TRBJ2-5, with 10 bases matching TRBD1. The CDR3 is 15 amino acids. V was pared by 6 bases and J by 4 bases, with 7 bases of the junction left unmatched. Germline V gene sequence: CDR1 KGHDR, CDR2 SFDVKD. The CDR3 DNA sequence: TGTGCCACCAGTACATCGGGACAGGGGTTAGAGACCCAGTACTTC. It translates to CATSTSGQGLETQYF.

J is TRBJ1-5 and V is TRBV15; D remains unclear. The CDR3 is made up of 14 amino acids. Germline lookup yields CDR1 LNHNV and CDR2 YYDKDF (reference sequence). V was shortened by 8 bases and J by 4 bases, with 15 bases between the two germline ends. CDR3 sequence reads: CATAPGVGNQPQHF. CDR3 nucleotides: TGTGCCACCGCCCCCGGGGTTGGAAATCAGCCCCAGCATTTT. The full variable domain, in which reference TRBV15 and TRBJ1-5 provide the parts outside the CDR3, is DAMVIQNPRYQVTQFGKPVTLSCSQTLNHNVMYWYQQKSSQAPKLLFHYYDKDFNNEADTPDNFQSRRPNTSFCFLDIRSPGLGDTAMYLCATAPGVGNQPQHFGDGTRLSIL.

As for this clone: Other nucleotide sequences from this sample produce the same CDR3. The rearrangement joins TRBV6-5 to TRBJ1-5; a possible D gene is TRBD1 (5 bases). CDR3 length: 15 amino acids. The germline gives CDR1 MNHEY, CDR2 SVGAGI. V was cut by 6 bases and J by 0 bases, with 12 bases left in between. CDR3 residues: CASRVTGDSNQPQHF. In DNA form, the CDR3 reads TGTGCCAGCAGGGTCACAGGAGATAGCAATCAGCCCCAGCATTTT.

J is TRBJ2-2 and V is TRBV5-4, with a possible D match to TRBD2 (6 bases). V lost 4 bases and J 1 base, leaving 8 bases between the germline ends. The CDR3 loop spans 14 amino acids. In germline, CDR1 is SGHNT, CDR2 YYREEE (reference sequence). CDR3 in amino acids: CASSTGLNTGELFF. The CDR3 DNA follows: TGTGCCAGCAGCACGGGACTGAACACCGGGGAGCTGTTTTTT.

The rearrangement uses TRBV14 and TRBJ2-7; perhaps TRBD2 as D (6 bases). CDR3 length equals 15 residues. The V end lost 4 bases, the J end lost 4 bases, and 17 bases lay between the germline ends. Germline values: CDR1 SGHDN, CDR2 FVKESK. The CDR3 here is CASSPARGKVYEQYF. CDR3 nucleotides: TGTGCCAGCAGCCCCGCGCGCGGGAAAGTTTACGAGCAGTACTTC. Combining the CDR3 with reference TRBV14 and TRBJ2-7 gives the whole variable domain EAGVTQFPSHSVIEKGQTVTLRCDPISGHDNLYWYRRVMGKEIKFLLHFVKESKQDESGMPNNRFLAERTGGTYSTLKVQPAELEDSGVYFCASSPARGKVYEQYFGPGTRLTVT.

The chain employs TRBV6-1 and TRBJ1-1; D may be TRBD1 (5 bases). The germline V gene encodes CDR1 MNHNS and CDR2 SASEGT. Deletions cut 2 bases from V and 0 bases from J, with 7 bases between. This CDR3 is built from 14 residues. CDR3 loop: CASSEPGMNTEAFF. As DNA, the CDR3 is TGTGCCAGCAGTGAACCAGGGATGAACACTGAAGCTTTCTTT.

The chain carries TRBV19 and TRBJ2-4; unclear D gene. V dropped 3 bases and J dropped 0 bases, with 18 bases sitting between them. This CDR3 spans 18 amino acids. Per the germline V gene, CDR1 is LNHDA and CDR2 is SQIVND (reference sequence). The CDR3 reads CASSIAVATLLAKNIQYF. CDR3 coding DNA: TGTGCCAGTAGTATTGCGGTGGCTACCTTACTAGCCAAAAACATTCAGTACTTC.

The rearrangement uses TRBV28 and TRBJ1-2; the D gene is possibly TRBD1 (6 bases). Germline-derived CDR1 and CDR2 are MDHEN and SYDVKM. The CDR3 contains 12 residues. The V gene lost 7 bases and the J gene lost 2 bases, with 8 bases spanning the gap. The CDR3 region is CASKTGNYGYTF. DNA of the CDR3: TGTGCCAGCAAAACAGGGAACTATGGCTACACCTTC.

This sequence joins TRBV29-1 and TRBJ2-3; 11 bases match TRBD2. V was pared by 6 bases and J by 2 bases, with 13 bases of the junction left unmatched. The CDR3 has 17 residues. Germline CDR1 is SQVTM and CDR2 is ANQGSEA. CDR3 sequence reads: CSVGGLAEQGATDTQYF. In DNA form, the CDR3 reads TGCAGCGTGGGGGGACTAGCGGAACAGGGGGCCACAGATACGCAGTATTTT.

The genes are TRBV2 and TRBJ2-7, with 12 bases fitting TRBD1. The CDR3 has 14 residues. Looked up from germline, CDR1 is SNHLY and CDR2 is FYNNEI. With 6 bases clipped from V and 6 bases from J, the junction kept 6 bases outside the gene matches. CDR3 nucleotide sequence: TGTGCCAGCAGGGGGACAGGGGGCTTCGGCGAGCAGTACTTC. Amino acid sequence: CASRGTGGFGEQYF.